The 31 T cell receptor beta chains listed next were all sequenced from one sample in a study of siplizumab effects on memory and regulatory T cells. Antigens of these TCRs are unknown. Method: immunoSEQ multiplex PCR; TCRdb's copy keeps in-frame clones and lacks some. In the table there are approximately 20,000 clones, about 40% of which are singletons. The authors kept the mixed lymphocyte reaction cells in coculture at 37°C for under 7 days. The sequencing input was CFSE-low (dividing) CD4+ T cells sorted from an allogeneic mixed lymphocyte reaction. These receptors were taken from a human donor in good health; the cells came from an allogeneic mixed lymphocyte reaction. Some clones in this sample may be carry-over from other donors' samples.

J is TRBJ2-2 and V is TRBV5-4, with 7 positions matching TRBD2. The length of the CDR3 is 16 residues. Looked up from germline, CDR1 is SGHNT and CDR2 is YYREEE (reference sequence). Germline trimming cut 0 bases from V and 1 base from J; bases unmatched to any gene: 3. The chain's CDR3 is CASSLGGLLNTGELFF. Written as DNA, the CDR3 is TGTGCCAGCAGCTTGGGGGGACTATTGAACACCGGGGAGCTGTTTTTT.

The chain uses TRBV4-1 and TRBJ2-1; 9 nucleotides match TRBD2. The V gene end was trimmed by 2 bases and the J gene end by 0 bases; junction bases not matched to a gene: 5. Germline V gene lookup returns CDR1 MGHRA and CDR2 YSYEKL. This CDR3 is 17 amino acids long. The CDR3 sequence: CASSQPSGASSYNEQFF. The CDR3 DNA reads TGCGCCAGCAGCCAACCTAGCGGGGCCAGCTCCTACAATGAGCAGTTCTTC.

This clone came up many times. The chain uses TRBV5-5 and TRBJ1-2, with a tentative D call TRBD1 (6 bases). Trimming removed 5 bases from V and 4 bases from J, with 12 bases in between. The CDR3 extends over 13 amino acids. The germline gives CDR1 SGHKS, CDR2 YYEKEE (reference sequence). The CDR3 protein is CASSSAQGYGYTF. CDR3 sequence (DNA): TGTGCCAGCAGTTCAGCACAGGGCTATGGCTACACCTTC.

The chain joins TRBV7-8 to TRBJ1-2; 7 bases map to TRBD1. The germline V gene has CDR1 SGHVS and CDR2 FQNEAQ. The J segment lost 0 bases and the V segment lost 5 bases, leaving 15 bases of the junction unmatched. The CDR3 covers 18 residues. In DNA, the CDR3 is TGTGCCAGCAGCGTCGAGCCGACAGGGACCCCAGCTAACTATGGCTACACCTTC. Amino acid sequence: CASSVEPTGTPANYGYTF.

This clone is labeled medium-sized. The chain joins TRBV7-6 to TRBJ2-5; D remains unclear. The V and J ends lost 5 bases and 5 bases respectively, with 12 bases between them. Per the germline V gene, CDR1 is SGHVS and CDR2 is FNYEAQ. The CDR3 totals 13 residues. The CDR3: CASSRGPTETQYF. CDR3 in DNA: TGTGCCAGCAGCCGCGGCCCGACGGAGACCCAGTACTTC.

The sample holds a few counts of this clone. This sequence joins TRBV5-1 and TRBJ1-4, with D perhaps matching TRBD1 (5 bases). The V and J ends lost 4 bases and 10 bases respectively, with 17 bases between them. The CDR3 contains 14 residues. Germline assignment: CDR1 SGHRS and CDR2 YFSETQ. The CDR3 sequence is CASSNPGTYGKLFF. CDR3 in DNA: TGCGCCAGCAGCAATCCAGGGACCTACGGAAAACTGTTTTTT.

V and J are TRBV19 and TRBJ2-6; D not resolved. The CDR3 runs to 19 residues. Germline V gene sequence: CDR1 LNHDA, CDR2 SQIVND (reference sequence). Trimming stripped 3 bases from V and 3 bases from J, with 21 bases between. CDR3 residues: CASSIRRLGVTDGANVLTF. The CDR3, as DNA: TGTGCCAGTAGTATCCGGCGGCTAGGAGTAACGGATGGGGCCAACGTCCTGACTTTC.

This clone occurred a few times. The chain recombines TRBV6-5 with TRBJ1-2, with D hard to call. Germline V gene data show CDR1 as MNHEY and CDR2 as SVGAGI. CDR3 length equals 14 residues. V was shortened by 4 bases and J by 5 bases, with 14 bases between the two germline ends. The CDR3 DNA sequence: TGTGCCAGCAGTTCACGAGGGCCGGAGTATGGCTACACCTTC. It encodes CASSSRGPEYGYTF.

This chain joins TRBV7-3 and TRBJ2-5, with a weak D call TRBD2 (6 bases). The CDR3 is made up of 14 amino acids. Germline CDR1 is SGHTA and CDR2 is FQGTGA. The V end was cut by 2 bases, the J end by 1 base, with 8 bases between. Here the CDR3 reads CASSLWGGQETQYF. CDR3 in DNA: TGTGCCAGCAGCTTATGGGGAGGCCAAGAGACCCAGTACTTC.

This rearrangement joins TRBV11-1 to TRBJ2-7; 7 bases are a match to TRBD2. Looked up from germline, CDR1 is SGHAT and CDR2 is FQDESV (reference sequence). The V gene end was trimmed by 4 bases and the J gene end by 3 bases; junction bases not matched to a gene: 12. This CDR3 contains 16 residues. CDR3 nucleotide sequence: TGTGCCAGCAGCTCCCTTGGGGCGGGAGATTTCTACGAGCAGTACTTC. Amino acids: CASSSLGAGDFYEQYF.

This sequence joins TRBV2 and TRBJ2-7, with 10 bases aligning to TRBD2. In germline, CDR1 is SNHLY, CDR2 FYNNEI. The CDR3 covers 16 residues. After removal of 5 bases from V and 0 bases from J, the junction contained 7 bases not matched to a gene. CDR3 amino acids: CASSRASGGSSYEQYF. For the CDR3, the DNA is TGTGCCAGCAGTCGGGCTAGCGGGGGCAGCTCCTACGAGCAGTACTTC.

Sample share makes this clone medium-sized (0.01 to 0.1%). V gene TRBV2 combines with J gene TRBJ1-2, with a weak D call TRBD1 (5 bases). Trimming took off 0 bases at V and 7 bases at J, with 12 bases between the two ends. This CDR3 is built from 14 residues. Germline V lookup: CDR1 SNHLY, CDR2 FYNNEI. The CDR3 loop is CASSEAGTGRGYTF. The CDR3 nucleotides are TGTGCCAGCAGTGAAGCCGGGACGGGACGTGGCTACACCTTC.

This clone appeared a few times. CDR3 nucleotide sequence: TGTGCCTGGAGAACCCCGGGAAATTCACCCCTCCACTTT. This codes for CAWRTPGNSPLHF. The chain combines TRBV30 with TRBJ1-6; D call uncertain. Trimming took 3 bases from V and 7 from J, leaving 10 bases between them. The CDR3 loop spans 13 amino acids. Germline values: CDR1 GTSNPN, CDR2 SVGIG (reference sequence).

The chain joins TRBV7-6 to TRBJ2-7, with 8 bases aligning to TRBD1. The trim removed 5 bases at V and 8 bases at J, leaving 14 bases unmatched. The germline CDR1 and CDR2 sequences are SGHVS and FNYEAQ. The CDR3 runs to 15 residues. CDR3 bases: TGTGCCAGCAGCCTCCTTGGACAGGGTAGGGGGAAGCAGTACTTC. This translates into CASSLLGQGRGKQYF.

This clone came up a few times. This chain uses TRBV6-5 with TRBJ2-5, with D perhaps matching TRBD2 (5 bases). This CDR3 is 14 amino acids long. Trimming left V 0 bases short and J 1 base short, with 6 bases between. CDR1 is MNHEY, CDR2 SVGAGI, per germline. The CDR3 reads CASSYSAAQETQYF. The CDR3 coding sequence is TGTGCCAGCAGTTACTCAGCGGCCCAAGAGACCCAGTACTTC.

This rearrangement joins TRBV18 to TRBJ2-5; D tentatively reads TRBD1 or TRBD2 (5 bases each). Trimming left V 1 base short and J 1 base short, with 10 bases between. Germline V lookup: CDR1 KGHSH, CDR2 LQKENI. The length of the CDR3 is 15 residues. CDR3 coding DNA: TGTGCCAGCTCACCACGGGTAGGGACCCAAGAGACCCAGTACTTC. It specifies CASSPRVGTQETQYF.

The table lists this clone with a few counts. The chain carries TRBV27 and TRBJ1-2; the D is unclear. The CDR3 totals 16 residues. V lost 6 bases and J 2 bases, leaving 19 bases between the germline ends. CDR1 and CDR2 (germline): MNHEY, SMNVEV (reference sequence). The DNA of the CDR3 is TGTGCCAGCAGCTTCTTATACCCTCAGAGAAACTATGGCTACACCTTC. It yields the protein CASSFLYPQRNYGYTF.

The chain joins TRBV27 to TRBJ2-1; 7 bases are a match to TRBD2. The CDR3 spans 17 residues. V was clipped by 10 bases and J by 0 bases; unmatched bases: 15. CDR1 is MNHEY, CDR2 SMNVEV, per germline (reference sequence). CDR3 loop: CATQPVSASGSYNEQFF. Written as DNA, the CDR3 is TGTGCCACCCAGCCGGTATCGGCTAGCGGCTCCTACAATGAGCAGTTCTTC.

The J gene is TRBJ2-1, the V gene TRBV5-1; TRBD1 or TRBD2 may be the D gene (5 bases each). CDR1 and CDR2 from the germline V gene are SGHRS and YFSETQ. The CDR3 has 15 residues. Trimming removed 5 bases at V and 7 bases at J, with 19 bases between. The CDR3 spells CASSLNARGVNEQFF. DNA for the CDR3: TGCGCCAGCAGTCTGAATGCCCGGGGCGTAAATGAGCAGTTCTTC.

Only a few counts were recorded for this clone. This sequence joins TRBV25-1 and TRBJ1-3; D perhaps matches TRBD1 (6 bases). Deletions cut 6 bases from V and 3 bases from J, with 24 bases between. Germline V lookup: CDR1 MGHDK, CDR2 SYGVNS. The CDR3 has 18 amino acids. The DNA for the CDR3 is TGTGCCAGCAGCCCCCGGGGGGCATCTTGGGGCTTTGGAAACACCATATATTTT. Translation: CASSPRGASWGFGNTIYF.

This clone was observed a few times. This sequence joins TRBV19 and TRBJ2-5; 9 bases fit TRBD2. This CDR3 is built from 15 residues. V shed 5 bases and J 5 bases; nucleotides not matched to a gene: 9. CDR1 and CDR2 (germline): LNHDA, SQIVND (reference sequence). This CDR3 reads CASSSIAGEWETQYF. The DNA of the CDR3 is TGTGCCAGTAGTTCCATAGCGGGAGAATGGGAGACCCAGTACTTC.

V is TRBV28 and J is TRBJ1-1, with a possible D match to TRBD1 (5 bases). In germline, CDR1 is MDHEN, CDR2 SYDVKM. The CDR3 runs to 17 residues. Trimming took 3 bases from V and 2 from J, leaving 19 bases between them. CDR3 nucleotides: TGTGCCAGCAGTTTGGGGGGTCGGGGCAGGTATAACACTGAAGCTTTCTTT. Encoded protein: CASSLGGRGRYNTEAFF.

The J gene is TRBJ1-5, the V gene TRBV6-5; D gene unclear. The CDR3 is 14 amino acids. With 0 bases removed from V and 9 bases from J, the gap between germline ends came to 12 bases. CDR1 and CDR2 (germline): MNHEY, SVGAGI. CDR3 sequence reads: CASSYSYLMTPQHF. As DNA, the CDR3 is TGTGCCAGCAGTTACTCGTATTTGATGACGCCCCAGCATTTT.

The rearrangement uses TRBV6-6 and TRBJ1-3; 7 bases agree with TRBD1. CDR3 length: 14 residues. J gave up 0 bases and V 6 bases, and 2 bases lay outside the gene matches. The V gene's germline CDR1 is MNHNY and CDR2 SVGAGI (reference sequence). The CDR3 region is CASSWDSSGNTIYF. CDR3 sequence (DNA): TGTGCCAGCAGCTGGGACAGCTCTGGAAACACCATATATTTT.

The table lists this clone with a few counts. This sequence joins TRBV18 and TRBJ2-2; 9 bases align to TRBD1. CDR3 length equals 17 residues. After removal of 4 bases from V and 5 bases from J, the junction contained 11 bases not matched to a gene. Germline V gives CDR1 KGHSH, CDR2 LQKENI. The CDR3 is CASSQQGARGRTGELFF. CDR3 in DNA: TGTGCCAGCTCACAACAGGGGGCGCGAGGGAGGACCGGGGAGCTGTTTTTT.

This clone was seen a few times. The CDR3 sequence: CASKDRGGALNEQFF. As DNA, the CDR3 is TGTGCCAGCAAAGATCGCGGGGGGGCCCTAAATGAGCAGTTCTTC. This chain uses TRBV2 with TRBJ2-1; 9 nucleotides agree with TRBD2. In germline, CDR1 is SNHLY, CDR2 FYNNEI. CDR3 length: 15 residues. The junction had 11 bases not matched to a gene; V was cut back by 7 bases and J by 7 bases.

The chain employs TRBV6-1 and TRBJ1-1, with no clear D. The CDR3 has 13 residues. V lost 3 bases to trimming and J lost 9 bases, with 14 bases between them. Per germline, CDR1 MNHNS and CDR2 SASEGT. The CDR3 DNA sequence: TGTGCCAGCAGTGAGATGGATGGGAGTCAAGCTTTCTTT. The encoded protein is CASSEMDGSQAFF.

The chain has TRBV6-5 and TRBJ2-5; 13 bases match TRBD2. The tail of the sequence fits TRBJ2-7 better, so the J call may be wrong. This CDR3 is 16 amino acids long. CDR1 is MNHEY, CDR2 SVGAGI, per germline. The CDR3 DNA follows: TGTGCCAGCAGTTCACAGGGACTAGCGGGGAAATACGAGCAGTACTTC. Translating gives CASSSQGLAGKYEQYF.

V is TRBV11-2 and J is TRBJ2-7, with 9 positions matching TRBD2. Looked up from germline, CDR1 is SGHAT and CDR2 is FQNNGV. This CDR3 region has 18 residues. The V gene end was trimmed by 1 base and the J gene end by 7 bases; junction bases not matched to a gene: 17. The CDR3 reads CASSLAASASGVGFEQYF. The CDR3 bases are TGTGCCAGCAGCTTAGCCGCTTCGGCTAGCGGGGTTGGGTTTGAGCAGTACTTC. Full variable domain (rest looked up from reference TRBV11-2 and TRBJ2-7): EAGVAQSPRYKIIEKRQSVAFWCNPISGHATLYWYQQILGQGPKLLIQFQNNGVVDDSQLPKDRFSAERLKGVDSTLKIQPAKLEDSAVYLCASSLAASASGVGFEQYFGPGTRLTVT.

The V gene is TRBV5-6, the J gene TRBJ1-5; TRBD1 might be the D (6 bases). The CDR3 extends over 12 amino acids. Per germline, CDR1 SGHDT and CDR2 YYEEEE. V was clipped by 3 bases and J by 14 bases, with 15 bases between them. CDR3 sequence (DNA): TGTGCCAGCAGCTCGAATACAGGGACAAAGCATTTT. It yields the protein CASSSNTGTKHF.

The table lists this clone with a few counts. The chain employs TRBV2 and TRBJ1-4, with D unresolved. The CDR3 runs to 12 residues. The V end was cut by 7 bases, the J end by 3 bases, with 6 bases between. CDR1 and CDR2 from the germline V gene are SNHLY and FYNNEI. The CDR3 spells CASIGPNEKLFF. For the CDR3, the DNA is TGTGCCAGCATTGGACCTAATGAAAAACTGTTTTTT.